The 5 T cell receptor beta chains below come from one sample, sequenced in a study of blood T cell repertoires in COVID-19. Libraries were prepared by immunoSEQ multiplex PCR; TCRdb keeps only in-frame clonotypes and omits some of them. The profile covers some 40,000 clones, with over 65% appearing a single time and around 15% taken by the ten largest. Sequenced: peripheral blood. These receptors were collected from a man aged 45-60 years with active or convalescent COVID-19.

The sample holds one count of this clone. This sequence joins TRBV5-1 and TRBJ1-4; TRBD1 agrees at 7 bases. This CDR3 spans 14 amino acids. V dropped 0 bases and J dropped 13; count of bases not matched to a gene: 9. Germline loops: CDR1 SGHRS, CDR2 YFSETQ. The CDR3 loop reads CASSLGTGPKGLFF. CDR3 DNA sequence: TGCGCCAGCAGCTTGGGGACAGGACCAAAGGGACTGTTTTTT. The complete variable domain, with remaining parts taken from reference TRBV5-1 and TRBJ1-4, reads KAGVTQTPRYLIKTRGQQVTLSCSPISGHRSVSWYQQTPGQGLQFLFEYFSETQRNKGNFPGRFSGRQFSNSRSEMNVSTLELGDSALYLCASSLGTGPKGLFFGSGTQLSVL.

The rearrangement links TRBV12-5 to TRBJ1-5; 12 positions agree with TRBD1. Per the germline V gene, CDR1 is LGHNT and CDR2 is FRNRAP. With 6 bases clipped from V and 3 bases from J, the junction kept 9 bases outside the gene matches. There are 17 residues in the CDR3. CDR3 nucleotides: TGTGCTAGTGGCCGTTCCCGGGACAGGGGGCTCAATCAGCCCCAGCATTTT. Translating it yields CASGRSRDRGLNQPQHF. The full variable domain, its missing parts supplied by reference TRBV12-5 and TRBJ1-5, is DARVTQTPRHKVTEMGQEVTMRCQPILGHNTVFWYRQTMMQGLELLAYFRNRAPLDDSGMPKDRFSAEMPDATLATLKIQPSEPRDSAVYFCASGRSRDRGLNQPQHFGDGTRLSIL.

DNA for the CDR3: TGTGCCAGCAGCTTAAGTCTGGGGGCGAACTATGGCTACACCTTC. Its protein is CASSLSLGANYGYTF. This rearrangement joins TRBV7-8 to TRBJ1-2, with D tentatively TRBD1 (6 bases). This CDR3 comprises 15 residues. CDR1 and CDR2 from the germline V gene are SGHVS and FQNEAQ. V gave up 2 bases and J gave up 2 bases, with 12 bases separating them.

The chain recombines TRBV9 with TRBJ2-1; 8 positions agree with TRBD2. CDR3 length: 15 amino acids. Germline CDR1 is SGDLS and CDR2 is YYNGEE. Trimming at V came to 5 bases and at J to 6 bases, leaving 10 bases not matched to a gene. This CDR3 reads CASSEYSGAVNEQFF. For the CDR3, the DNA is TGTGCCAGCAGTGAATATAGCGGGGCTGTCAATGAGCAGTTCTTC.

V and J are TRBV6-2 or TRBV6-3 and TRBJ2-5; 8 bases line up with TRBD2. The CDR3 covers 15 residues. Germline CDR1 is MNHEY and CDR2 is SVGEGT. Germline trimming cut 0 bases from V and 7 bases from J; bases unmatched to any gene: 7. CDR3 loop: CASSYSIAGWGTQYF. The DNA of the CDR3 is TGTGCCAGCAGTTACTCTATAGCGGGGTGGGGGACCCAGTACTTC.